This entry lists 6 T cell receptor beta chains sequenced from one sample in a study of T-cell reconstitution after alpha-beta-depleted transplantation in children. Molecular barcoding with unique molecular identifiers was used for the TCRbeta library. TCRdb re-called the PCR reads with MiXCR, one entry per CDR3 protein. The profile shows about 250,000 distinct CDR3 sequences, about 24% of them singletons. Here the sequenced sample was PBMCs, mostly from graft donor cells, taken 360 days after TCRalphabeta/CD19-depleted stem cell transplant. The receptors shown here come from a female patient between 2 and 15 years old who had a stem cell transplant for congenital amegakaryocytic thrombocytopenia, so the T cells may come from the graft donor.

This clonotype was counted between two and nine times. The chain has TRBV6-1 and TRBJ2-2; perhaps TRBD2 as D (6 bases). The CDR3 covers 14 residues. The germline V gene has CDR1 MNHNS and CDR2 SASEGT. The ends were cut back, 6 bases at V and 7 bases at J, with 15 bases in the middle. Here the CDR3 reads CASSPGLGDGELFF. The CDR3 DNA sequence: TGTGCCAGCAGCCCGGGACTCGGAGACGGGGAGCTGTTTTTT.

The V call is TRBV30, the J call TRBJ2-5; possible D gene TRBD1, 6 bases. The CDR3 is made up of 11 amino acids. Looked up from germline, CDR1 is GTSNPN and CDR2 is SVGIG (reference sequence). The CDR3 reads CAAGQQETQYF. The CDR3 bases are TGTGCAGCCGGACAGCAAGAGACCCAGTACTTC.

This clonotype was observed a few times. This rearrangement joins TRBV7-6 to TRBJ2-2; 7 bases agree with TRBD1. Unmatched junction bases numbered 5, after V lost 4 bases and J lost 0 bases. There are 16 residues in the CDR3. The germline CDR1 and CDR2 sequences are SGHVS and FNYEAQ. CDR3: CASSSRRGTNTGELFF. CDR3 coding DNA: TGTGCCAGCAGCTCACGCAGGGGGACGAACACCGGGGAGCTGTTTTTT.

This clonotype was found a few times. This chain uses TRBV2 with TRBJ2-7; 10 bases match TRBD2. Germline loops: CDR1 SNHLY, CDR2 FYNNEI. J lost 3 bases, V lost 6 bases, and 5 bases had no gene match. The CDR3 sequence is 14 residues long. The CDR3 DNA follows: TGTGCCAGCAGGGAGCGGGGGGGCCTCTACGAGCAGTACTTC. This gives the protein CASRERGGLYEQYF. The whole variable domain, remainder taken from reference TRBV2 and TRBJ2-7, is EPEVTQTPSHQVTQMGQEVILRCVPISNHLYFYWYRQILGQKVEFLVSFYNNEISEKSEIFDDQFSVERPDGSNFTLKIRSTKLEDSAMYFCASRERGGLYEQYFGPGTRLTVT.

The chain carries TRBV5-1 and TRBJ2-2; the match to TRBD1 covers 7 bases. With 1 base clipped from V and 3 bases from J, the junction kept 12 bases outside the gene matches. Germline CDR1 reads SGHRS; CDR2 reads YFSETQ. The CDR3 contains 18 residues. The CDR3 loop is CASSLYALGQVYTGELFF. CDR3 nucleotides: TGCGCCAGCAGCTTGTACGCACTAGGACAGGTCTACACCGGGGAGCTGTTTTTT.

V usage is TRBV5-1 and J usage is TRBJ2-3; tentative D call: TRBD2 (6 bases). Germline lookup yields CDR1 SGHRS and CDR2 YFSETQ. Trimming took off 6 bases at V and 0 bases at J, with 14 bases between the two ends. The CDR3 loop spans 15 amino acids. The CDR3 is CASNESGTSTDTQYF. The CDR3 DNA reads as TGCGCCAGCAACGAATCAGGGACTAGCACAGATACGCAGTATTTT. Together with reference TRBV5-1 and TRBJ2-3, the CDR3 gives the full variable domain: KAGVTQTPRYLIKTRGQQVTLSCSPISGHRSVSWYQQTPGQGLQFLFEYFSETQRNKGNFPGRFSGRQFSNSRSEMNVSTLELGDSALYLCASNESGTSTDTQYFGPGTRLTVL.